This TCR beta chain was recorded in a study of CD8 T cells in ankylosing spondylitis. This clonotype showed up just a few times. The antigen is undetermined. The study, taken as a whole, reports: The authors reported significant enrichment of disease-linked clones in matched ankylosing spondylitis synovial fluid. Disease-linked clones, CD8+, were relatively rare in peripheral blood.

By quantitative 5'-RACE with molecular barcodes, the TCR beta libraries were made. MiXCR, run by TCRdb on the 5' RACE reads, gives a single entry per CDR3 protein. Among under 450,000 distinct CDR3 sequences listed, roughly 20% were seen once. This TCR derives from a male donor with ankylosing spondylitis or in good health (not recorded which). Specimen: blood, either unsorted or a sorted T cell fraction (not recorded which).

In DNA form, the CDR3 reads TGCAGCGTTGCGGCTAGCGGGGGGTACGAGCAGTACTTC. It is translated as CSVAASGGYEQYF. V gene TRBV29-1 combines with J gene TRBJ2-7, with 11 bases matching TRBD2. With V trimmed by 4 bases and J by 4 bases, 3 bases remained unmatched. CDR1 SQVTM and CDR2 ANQGSEA come from the germline V gene. The CDR3 extends over 13 amino acids.